This paragraph covers one T cell receptor (beta chain) sequence. These data come from a study of blood T cell repertoires in COVID-19. Study background: Donors in the United States, Italy and Spain gave samples during acute or convalescent COVID-19. Sample material is recorded as cDNA or gDNA derived from T cells, B-cell-depleted T cells, or PBMCs.

Participants were aged about 18 to 100 years from 20 to 30 US areas. The CDR3 is 16 residues long. Authors' methods: From reference gene primer amplification, estimates of nucleated cell counts were derived. The assay was immunoSEQ multiplex PCR, and TCRdb's table has in-frame clones only and misses some. The V and J calls and the clone size are those of that table, but D and trimming were determined from the DNA. The sample has almost 250,000 clones, approximately 90% seen once. The TCR originated in a woman aged 25 to 45 who had recovered from COVID-19. The sequencing input was PBMCs or T cells enriched from blood (not recorded which). The V gene is TRBV21-1, the J gene TRBJ2-1; the table's TRBD2 call for D was not verified on the DNA. TRBV21-1 is labeled a pseudogene. CDR3 residues: CASSNGTSGTNNEQFF. The DNA for the CDR3 is TGTGCCAGCAGCAACGGGACTAGCGGGACGAACAATGAGCAGTTCTTC.